The rows below give T cell receptor beta chains drawn from one sample of a study of CD8+ T cells in alopecia areata. TCRdb keeps only in-frame clones here, not all; method: immunoSEQ multiplex PCR. This table holds 110,000 or so clones, roughly 56% found once. The starting material was CD4+ T cells sorted from blood, obtained at week 24, from a patient treated with tofacitinib. These receptors all come from a human donor with alopecia areata. The CDR3 runs from the conserved cysteine through the conserved F or W. Each record gives: clone size, J gene, V gene, D gene, CDR3 protein, CDR3 DNA. D genes are given only for firm matches. Clone size is not always given. Where it is, it says once, few, many or a class for expanded clones.

few,TRBJ1-1,TRBV7-9,TRBD1,CASSHQGVAVEAFF,TGTGCCAGCAGCCACCAGGGGGTCGCCGTTGAAGCTTTCTTT
.,TRBJ2-1,TRBV9,TRBD1,CASSVRGDRSYNEQFF,TGTGCCAGCAGCGTCAGAGGGGACAGATCCTACAATGAGCAGTTCTTC
.,TRBJ1-2,TRBV29-1,.,CSGRDSEGYTF,TGCAGCGGGCGGGACTCAGAAGGCTACACCTTC
few,TRBJ2-5,TRBV7-9,TRBD1,CASNPDRGIQETQYF,TGTGCCAGCAACCCGGACAGGGGGATACAAGAGACCCAGTACTTC
.,TRBJ1-5,TRBV2,.,CASRETQPQHF,TGTGCCAGCAGGGAGACCCAGCCCCAGCATTTT
.,TRBJ1-2,TRBV6-5,.,CASSYLTTAGGYTF,TGTGCCAGCAGTTACCTAACGACAGCGGGGGGCTACACCTTC
few,TRBJ2-1,TRBV4-3,.,CASSQDYRVLNEQFF,TGCGCCAGCAGCCAAGATTACAGGGTATTGAATGAGCAGTTCTTC
few,TRBJ2-3,TRBV7-2,.,CASSLDETSQYF,TGTGCCAGCAGCTTAGATGAGACCTCGCAGTATTTT
.,TRBJ1-1,TRBV9,TRBD1,CASSQGQGAEAFF,TGTGCCAGCAGCCAGGGTCAGGGGGCTGAAGCTTTCTTT
once,TRBJ2-5,TRBV4-3,.,CASSQGDPRYQETQYF,TGCGCCAGCAGCCAGGGGGACCCACGGTACCAAGAGACCCAGTACTTC
.,TRBJ1-1,TRBV5-6,.,CASSSYSRGNTEAFF,TGTGCCAGCAGCTCCTACTCGAGGGGGAACACTGAAGCTTTCTTT
.,TRBJ1-2,TRBV25-1,TRBD1,CASSEGGTGDYGYTF,TGTGCCAGCAGTGAAGGAGGGACAGGGGACTATGGCTACACCTTC
.,TRBJ2-7,TRBV7-9,.,CASSLRSQRFYEQYF,TGTGCCAGCAGCTTAAGATCACAGCGGTTCTACGAGCAGTACTTC
.,TRBJ2-7,TRBV6-5,TRBD1,CASSRTGVISYEQYF,TGTGCCAGCAGTCGGACAGGGGTGATCTCCTACGAGCAGTACTTC
few,TRBJ1-6,TRBV10-3,.,CGAAGPNSPLHF,TGTGGCGCAGCGGGCCCAAATTCACCCCTCCACTTT
.,TRBJ2-2,TRBV29-1,TRBD2,CSVGGGTGELFF,TGCAGCGTTGGGGGAGGGACCGGGGAGCTGTTTTTT
.,TRBJ2-3,TRBV7-2,.,CASSLANTDTQYF,TGTGCCAGCAGCTTAGCGAACACAGATACGCAGTATTTT
few,TRBJ2-5,TRBV7-2,.,CASSFSTEETQYF,TGTGCCAGCAGCTTTAGTACGGAAGAGACCCAGTACTTC
.,TRBJ1-2,TRBV4-2,.,CASSHEVYGYTF,TGTGCCAGCAGCCATGAGGTCTATGGCTACACCTTC
.,TRBJ1-1,TRBV18,TRBD1,CASSPGTGVTEAFF,TGTGCCAGCTCTCCCGGGACAGGGGTCACTGAAGCTTTCTTT
.,TRBJ1-5,TRBV30,TRBD1,CAWRAGTANQPQHF,TGTGCCTGGAGGGCCGGGACAGCAAATCAGCCCCAGCATTTT
.,TRBJ2-1,TRBV5-1,TRBD2,CASSMTSGGAIEQFF,TGCGCCAGCAGCATGACTAGCGGGGGGGCAATTGAGCAGTTCTTC
.,TRBJ2-7,TRBV19,.,CASSIRGPYEQYF,TGTGCCAGTAGTATCCGGGGTCCCTACGAGCAGTACTTC
.,TRBJ2-6,TRBV5-1,.,CASRRESSGANVLTF,TGCGCCAGCAGGAGGGAAAGCTCTGGGGCCAACGTCCTGACTTTC
.,TRBJ2-2,TRBV5-6,TRBD1,CASSFGQGGLIGELFF,TGTGCCAGCAGCTTTGGACAGGGAGGACTCATCGGGGAGCTGTTTTTT
.,TRBJ2-5,TRBV6-5,.,CASSYAGTETQYF,TGTGCCAGCAGTTACGCGGGGACTGAGACCCAGTACTTC
.,TRBJ2-7,TRBV2,TRBD2,CASSEKVAGGPWEQYF,TGTGCCAGCAGTGAAAAGGTAGCGGGGGGTCCTTGGGAGCAGTACTTC
.,TRBJ2-1,TRBV5-6,TRBD2,CASGTTSGVNNEQFF,TGTGCCAGCGGAACGACTAGCGGGGTTAACAATGAGCAGTTCTTC
.,TRBJ1-2,TRBV6-6,.,CASSLLGEDGYTF,TGTGCCAGCAGCTTATTAGGGGAGGATGGCTACACCTTC
.,TRBJ1-1,TRBV30,.,CAWSSYTEAFF,TGTGCCTGGAGCAGCTACACTGAAGCTTTCTTT
.,TRBJ2-3,TRBV30,.,CAWASTDTQYF,TGTGCCTGGGCTAGCACAGATACGCAGTATTTT
.,TRBJ2-5,TRBV4-2,TRBD1,CASSPGTGIGETQYF,TGTGCCAGCAGCCCTGGGACAGGGATCGGTGAGACCCAGTACTTC
.,TRBJ1-2,TRBV4-3,.,CASSQDLVVSGRGGYTF,TGCGCCAGCAGCCAAGATCTAGTAGTGTCGGGCCGCGGGGGCTACACCTTC
.,TRBJ2-3,TRBV29-1,.,CSTIRASTDTQYF,TGCAGCACGATCAGGGCCAGCACAGATACGCAGTATTTT
.,TRBJ2-1,TRBV2,.,CASSERRPSYNEQFF,TGTGCCAGCAGTGAACGCCGTCCATCCTACAATGAGCAGTTCTTC
.,TRBJ2-1,TRBV7-9,.,CASSLVEQFF,TGTGCCAGCAGCTTAGTTGAGCAGTTCTTC